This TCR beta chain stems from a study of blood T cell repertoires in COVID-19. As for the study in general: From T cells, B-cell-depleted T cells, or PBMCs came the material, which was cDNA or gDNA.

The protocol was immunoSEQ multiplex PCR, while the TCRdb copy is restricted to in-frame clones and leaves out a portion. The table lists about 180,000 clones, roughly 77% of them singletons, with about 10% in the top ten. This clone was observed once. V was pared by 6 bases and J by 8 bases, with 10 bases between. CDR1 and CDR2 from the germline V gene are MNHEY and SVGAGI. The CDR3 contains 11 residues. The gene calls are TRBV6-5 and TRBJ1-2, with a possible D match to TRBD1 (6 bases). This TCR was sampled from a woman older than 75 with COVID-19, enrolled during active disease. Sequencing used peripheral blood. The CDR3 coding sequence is TGTGCCAGCAGCCTTGGGGGCGGCTACACCTTC. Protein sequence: CASSLGGGYTF.